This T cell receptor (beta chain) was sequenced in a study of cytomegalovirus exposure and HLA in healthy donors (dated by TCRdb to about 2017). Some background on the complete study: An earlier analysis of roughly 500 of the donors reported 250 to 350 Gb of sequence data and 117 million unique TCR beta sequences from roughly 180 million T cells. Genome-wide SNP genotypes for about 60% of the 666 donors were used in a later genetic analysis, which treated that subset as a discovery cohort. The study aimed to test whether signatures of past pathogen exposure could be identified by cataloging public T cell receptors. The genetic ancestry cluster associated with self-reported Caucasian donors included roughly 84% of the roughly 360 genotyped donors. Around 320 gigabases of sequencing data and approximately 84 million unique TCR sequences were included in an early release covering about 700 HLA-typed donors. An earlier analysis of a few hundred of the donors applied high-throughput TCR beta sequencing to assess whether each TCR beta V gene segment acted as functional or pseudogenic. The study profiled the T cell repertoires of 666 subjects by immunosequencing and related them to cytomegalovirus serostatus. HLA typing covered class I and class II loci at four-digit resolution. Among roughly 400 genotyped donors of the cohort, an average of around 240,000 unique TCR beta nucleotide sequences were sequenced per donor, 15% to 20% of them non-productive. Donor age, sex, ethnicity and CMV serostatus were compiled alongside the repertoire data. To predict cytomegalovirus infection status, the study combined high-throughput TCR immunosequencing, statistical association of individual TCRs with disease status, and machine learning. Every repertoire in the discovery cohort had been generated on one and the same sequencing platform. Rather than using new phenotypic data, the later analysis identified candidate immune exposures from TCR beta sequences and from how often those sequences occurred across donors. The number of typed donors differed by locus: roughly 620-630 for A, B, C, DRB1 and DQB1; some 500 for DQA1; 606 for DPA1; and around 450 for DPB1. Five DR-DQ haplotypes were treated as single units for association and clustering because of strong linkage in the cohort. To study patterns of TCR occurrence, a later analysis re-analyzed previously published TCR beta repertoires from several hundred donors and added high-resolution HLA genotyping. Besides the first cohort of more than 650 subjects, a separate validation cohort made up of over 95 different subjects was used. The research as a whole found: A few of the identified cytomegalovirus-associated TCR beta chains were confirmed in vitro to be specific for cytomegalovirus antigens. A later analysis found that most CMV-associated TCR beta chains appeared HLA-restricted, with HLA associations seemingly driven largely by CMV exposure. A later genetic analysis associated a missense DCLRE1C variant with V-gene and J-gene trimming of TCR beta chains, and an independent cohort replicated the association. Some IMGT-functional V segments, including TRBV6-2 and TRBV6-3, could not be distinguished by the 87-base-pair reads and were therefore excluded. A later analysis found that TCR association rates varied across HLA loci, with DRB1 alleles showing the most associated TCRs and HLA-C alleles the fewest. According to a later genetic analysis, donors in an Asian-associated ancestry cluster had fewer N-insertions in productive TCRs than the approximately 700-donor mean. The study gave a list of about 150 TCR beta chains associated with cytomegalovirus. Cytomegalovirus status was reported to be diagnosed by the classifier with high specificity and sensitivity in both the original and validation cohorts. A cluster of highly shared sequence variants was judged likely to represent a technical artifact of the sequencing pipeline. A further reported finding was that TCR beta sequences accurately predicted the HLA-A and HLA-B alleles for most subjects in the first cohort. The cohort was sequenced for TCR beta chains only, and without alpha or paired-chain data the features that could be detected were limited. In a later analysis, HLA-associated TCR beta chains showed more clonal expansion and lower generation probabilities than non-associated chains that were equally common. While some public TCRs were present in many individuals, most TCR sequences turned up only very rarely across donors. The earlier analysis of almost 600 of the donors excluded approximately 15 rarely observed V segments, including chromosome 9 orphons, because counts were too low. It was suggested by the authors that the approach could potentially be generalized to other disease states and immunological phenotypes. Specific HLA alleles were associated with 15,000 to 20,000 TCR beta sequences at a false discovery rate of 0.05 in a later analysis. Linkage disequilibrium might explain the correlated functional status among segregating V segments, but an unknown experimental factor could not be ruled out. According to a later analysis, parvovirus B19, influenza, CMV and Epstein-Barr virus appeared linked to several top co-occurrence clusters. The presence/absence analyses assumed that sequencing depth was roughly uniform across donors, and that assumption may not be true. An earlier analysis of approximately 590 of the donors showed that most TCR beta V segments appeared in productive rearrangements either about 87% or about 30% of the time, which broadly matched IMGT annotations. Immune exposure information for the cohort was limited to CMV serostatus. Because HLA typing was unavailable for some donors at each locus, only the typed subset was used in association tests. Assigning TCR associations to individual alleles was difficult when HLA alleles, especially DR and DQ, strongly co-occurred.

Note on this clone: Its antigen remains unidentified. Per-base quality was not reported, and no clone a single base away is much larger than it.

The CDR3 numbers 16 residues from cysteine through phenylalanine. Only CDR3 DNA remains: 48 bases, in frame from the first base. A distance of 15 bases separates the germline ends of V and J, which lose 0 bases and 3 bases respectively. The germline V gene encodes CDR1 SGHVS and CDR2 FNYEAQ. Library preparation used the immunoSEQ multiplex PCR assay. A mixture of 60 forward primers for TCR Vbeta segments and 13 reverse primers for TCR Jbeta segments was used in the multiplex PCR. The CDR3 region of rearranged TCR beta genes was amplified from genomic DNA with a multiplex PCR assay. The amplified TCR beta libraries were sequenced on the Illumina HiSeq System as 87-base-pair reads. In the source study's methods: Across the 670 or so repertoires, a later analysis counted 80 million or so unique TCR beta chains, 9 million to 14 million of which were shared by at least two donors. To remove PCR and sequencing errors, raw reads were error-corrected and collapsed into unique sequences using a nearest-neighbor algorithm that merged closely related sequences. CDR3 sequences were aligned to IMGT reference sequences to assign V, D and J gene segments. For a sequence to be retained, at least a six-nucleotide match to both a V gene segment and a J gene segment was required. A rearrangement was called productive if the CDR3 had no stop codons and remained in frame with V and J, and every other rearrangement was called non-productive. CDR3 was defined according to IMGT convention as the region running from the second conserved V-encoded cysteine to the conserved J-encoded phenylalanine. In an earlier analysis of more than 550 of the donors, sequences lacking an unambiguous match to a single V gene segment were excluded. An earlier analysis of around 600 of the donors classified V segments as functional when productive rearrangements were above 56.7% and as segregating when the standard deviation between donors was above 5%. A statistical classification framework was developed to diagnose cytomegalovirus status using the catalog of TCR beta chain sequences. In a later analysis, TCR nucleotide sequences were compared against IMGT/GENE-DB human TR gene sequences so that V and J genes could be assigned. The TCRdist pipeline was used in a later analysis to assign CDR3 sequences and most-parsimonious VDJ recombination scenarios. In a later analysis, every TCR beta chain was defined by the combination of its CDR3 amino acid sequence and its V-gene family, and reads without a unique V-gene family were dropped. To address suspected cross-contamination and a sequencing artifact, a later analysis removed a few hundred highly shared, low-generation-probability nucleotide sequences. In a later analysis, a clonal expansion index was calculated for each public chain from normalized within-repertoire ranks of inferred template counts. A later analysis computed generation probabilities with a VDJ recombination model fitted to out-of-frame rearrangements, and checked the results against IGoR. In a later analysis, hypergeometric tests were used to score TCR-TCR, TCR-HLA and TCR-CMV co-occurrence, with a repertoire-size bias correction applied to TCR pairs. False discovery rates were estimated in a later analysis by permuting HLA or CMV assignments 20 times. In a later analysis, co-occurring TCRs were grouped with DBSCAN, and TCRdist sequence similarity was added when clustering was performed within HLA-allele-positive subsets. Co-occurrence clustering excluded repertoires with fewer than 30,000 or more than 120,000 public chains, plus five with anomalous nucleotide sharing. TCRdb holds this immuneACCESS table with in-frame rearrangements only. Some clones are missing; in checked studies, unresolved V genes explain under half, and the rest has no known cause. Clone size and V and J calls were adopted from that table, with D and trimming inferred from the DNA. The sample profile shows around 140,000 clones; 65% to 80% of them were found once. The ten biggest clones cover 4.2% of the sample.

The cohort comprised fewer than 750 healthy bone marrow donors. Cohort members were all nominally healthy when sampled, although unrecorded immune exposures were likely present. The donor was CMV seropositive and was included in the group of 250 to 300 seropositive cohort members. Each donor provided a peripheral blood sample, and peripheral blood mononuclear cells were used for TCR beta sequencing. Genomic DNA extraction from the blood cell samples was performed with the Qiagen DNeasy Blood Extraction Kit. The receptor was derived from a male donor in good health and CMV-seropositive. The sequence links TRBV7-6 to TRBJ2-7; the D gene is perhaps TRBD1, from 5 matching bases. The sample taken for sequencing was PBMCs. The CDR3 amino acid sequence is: CASSLAPGPKFYEQYF. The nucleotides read TGTGCCAGCAGCTTAGCGCCAGGGCCGAAGTTCTACGAGCAGTACTTC.